This TCR beta chain was documented in a study of radiotherapy plus CTLA-4 blockade in lung cancer. From germline, CDR1 is MDHEN and CDR2 SYDVKM. Unmatched junction bases numbered 10, after V lost 10 bases and J lost 4 bases. CDR3 size: 14 residues. Assay used: immunoSEQ multiplex PCR; TCRdb lists only in-frame clones, some missing. The sample holds some 110,000 clones, roughly 84% seen once. Source: peripheral blood, taken from a patient treated with radiotherapy plus ipilimumab. This clonotype was obtained from a human donor with non-small cell lung cancer that progressed on radiotherapy plus ipilimumab. Some clones in this sample may be carry-over from other donors' samples. The chain links TRBV28 to TRBJ2-3; 8 bases map to TRBD2. The CDR3, as DNA: TGTGCCACCAAAAGCGGGGGTCCCCCAGATACGCAGTATTTT. Its protein product is CATKSGGPPDTQYF. Full variable domain (rest looked up from reference TRBV28 and TRBJ2-3): DVKVTQSSRYLVKRTGEKVFLECVQDMDHENMFWYRQDPGLGLRLIYFSYDVKMKEKGDIPEGYSVSREKKERFSLILESASTNQTSMYLCATKSGGPPDTQYFGPGTRLTVL.